This T cell receptor (beta chain) derives from a study of control samples from healthy donors and cancer patients. Sequencing used immunoSEQ multiplex PCR; TCRdb keeps in-frame clones, though not all of them. The sample carries around 120,000 clones, roughly nine tenths recorded once. This sequence was found in a young woman in good health. Specimen: blood.

CDR3 nucleotides: TGTGCCACCAGTGATACCCACGGCGAGCAGTTCTTC. Amino acids: CATSDTHGEQFF. The chain combines TRBV24-1 with TRBJ2-1, with no clear D. The germline V and J ends were trimmed by 3 bases and 10 bases, with 9 bases remaining between them. CDR3 length equals 12 residues. The germline V gene has CDR1 KGHDR and CDR2 SFDVKD.